This T cell receptor (beta chain) appears in the sequencing data of a study of cytomegalovirus exposure and HLA in healthy donors. The V end lost 6 bases, the J end lost 4 bases, and 8 bases lay between the germline ends. Germline CDR1 reads LNHDA; CDR2 reads SQIVND (reference sequence). The CDR3 extends over 12 amino acids. As concerns this clone: Its antigen is not known.

General study results and limits: Earlier analysis yielded a pattern in which most TCR beta V segments were productive about 90% or about 30% of the time. A later analysis reportedly found fewer N-insertions in an Asian-associated ancestry cluster than the roughly 670-donor mean. TCR beta V- and J-gene trimming, according to a later analysis, was linked to a missense DCLRE1C variant.

Amplification used 60 Vbeta primers and 13 Jbeta primers. Generated by immunoSEQ multiplex PCR, the TCRdb table keeps only in-frame clones and is missing some. This sample carries 200,000 to 250,000 clones, around 81% of them seen once, and the ten largest clones take around 8.3%. This TCR was recovered from a woman aged 55 to 70 in good health and CMV-seropositive. What was sequenced was PBMCs. The chain couples TRBV19 to TRBJ2-3, with TRBD1 as a possible D gene (5 bases). CDR3 nucleotides: TGTGCCAGTAGAACAGGTGCAGATACGCAGTATTTT. This sequence encodes CASRTGADTQYF.